The 2 T cell receptor beta chains listed next were all sequenced from one sample in a study of breast tumors, draining lymph nodes, adjacent tissues. Axillary draining lymph nodes of breast cancer patients supplied the node samples. TCRdb re-derived calls from the multiplex PCR reads in MiXCR, one entry per CDR3 protein. The table records 200,000 or so distinct CDR3 sequences, around 29% of them present only once. The material sequenced was axillary lymph node tissue. The receptors shown here come from a female donor with breast cancer. Some clones in this sample may be carry-over from other donors' samples.

There are a few counts of this clonotype. The chain combines TRBV11-2 with TRBJ2-2; D is tentatively TRBD1 or TRBD2 (5 bases each). CDR1 SGHAT and CDR2 FQNNGV come from the germline V gene. V was shortened by 4 bases and J by 4 bases, with 13 bases between the two germline ends. The CDR3 is made up of 15 amino acids. CDR3 DNA: TGTGCCAGCAGCTACCGGGACGGAACCACCGGGGAGCTGTTTTTT. This translates into CASSYRDGTTGELFF.

This clonotype has a count of ten or more. This sequence joins TRBV15 and TRBJ1-4; 7 bases align to TRBD1. The germline V gene encodes CDR1 LNHNV and CDR2 YYDKDF (reference sequence). Losses at the gene ends were 1 base for V and 7 bases for J; bases not matched to a gene: 6. The CDR3 contains 15 residues. The CDR3 DNA sequence: TGTGCCACCAGCAGAGGAGGGGGCAGGAGTGAAAAACTGTTTTTT. It codes for CATSRGGGRSEKLFF.